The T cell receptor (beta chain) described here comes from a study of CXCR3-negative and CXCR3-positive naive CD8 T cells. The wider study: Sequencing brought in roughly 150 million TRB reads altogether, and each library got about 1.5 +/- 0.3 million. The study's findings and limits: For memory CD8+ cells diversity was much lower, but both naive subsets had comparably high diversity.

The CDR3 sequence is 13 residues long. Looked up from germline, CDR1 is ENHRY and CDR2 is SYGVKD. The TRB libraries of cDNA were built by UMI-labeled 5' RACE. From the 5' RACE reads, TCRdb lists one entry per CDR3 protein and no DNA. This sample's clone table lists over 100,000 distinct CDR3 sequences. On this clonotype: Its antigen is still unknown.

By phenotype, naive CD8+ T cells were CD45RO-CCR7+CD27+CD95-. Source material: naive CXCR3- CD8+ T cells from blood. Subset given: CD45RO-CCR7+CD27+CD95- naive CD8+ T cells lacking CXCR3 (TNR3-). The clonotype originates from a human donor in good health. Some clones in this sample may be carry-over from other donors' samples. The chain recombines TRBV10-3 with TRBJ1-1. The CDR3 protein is CAISEGGNTEAFF.